This TCR beta chain was sequenced for a study of post-analysis software for immune sequencing data. The overall study: Patients had relapsing-remitting, secondary progressive or progressive-relapsing multiple sclerosis; some lacked subtype.

Unique molecular identifiers were built into the TCR beta cDNA libraries. With about 0.9 to 11 million T cells as the source, 540,000 or so cDNA molecules resulted. MiXCR, run by TCRdb on the PCR reads, gives a single entry per CDR3 protein. The sample records a few hundred thousand distinct CDR3 sequences, around 37% being singletons. A remark on this clonotype: The antigen is unknown.

The ends lost 2 bases at V and 7 bases at J; junction bases unmatched: 9. Germline V gene lookup returns CDR1 MNHEY and CDR2 SVGEGT. This CDR3 has 16 amino acids. General study points: In multiple sclerosis, normalized Chao1 diversity was significantly below that of controls. Clustering by F measure revealed strong co-clustering among samples prepared together in one batch. When patients were compared with controls, five TRBV segments were more frequent, TRBV5-6, TRBV5-1 and TRBV20-1 among them.

Specimen: blood. V gene TRBV6-2 or TRBV6-3 combines with J gene TRBJ1-5, with 9 bases matching TRBD1. The TCR comes from a girl aged 10-17 years with multiple sclerosis. The CDR3 here is CASSYARTGAVQPQHF. CDR3 coding DNA: TGTGCCAGCAGTTACGCCAGGACAGGGGCCGTACAGCCCCAGCATTTT.